The 17 T cell receptor beta chains reported below all come from one sample, sequenced in a study of cytomegalovirus exposure and HLA in healthy donors. Profiled with immunoSEQ multiplex PCR; TCRdb holds only in-frame clones, not every one. The sample contains some 98,000 clones, less than 90% of which appear only once. Sequencing used PBMCs. Receptors were obtained from a man aged 18 to 29 in good health and CMV-seropositive.

The gene calls are TRBV29-1 and TRBJ1-2; 8 bases line up with TRBD1. The length of the CDR3 is 14 residues. Germline values: CDR1 SQVTM, CDR2 ANQGSEA. V trimming: 4 bases; J trimming: 0 bases; junction bases outside the gene matches: 4. Here the CDR3 reads CSVVGTGTNYGYTF. Written as DNA, the CDR3 is TGCAGCGTTGTCGGGACAGGTACTAACTATGGCTACACCTTC.

With respect to this clone: Different DNA sequences within this sample yield the same CDR3. V gene TRBV4-1 combines with J gene TRBJ2-7, with 7 bases matching TRBD1. J gave up 4 bases and V 1 base, and 4 bases lay outside the gene matches. The length of the CDR3 is 14 residues. The germline V gene has CDR1 MGHRA and CDR2 YSYEKL. For the CDR3, the DNA is TGCGCCAGCAGCCAAGGACAGGGCTTTTACGAGCAGTACTTC. As protein: CASSQGQGFYEQYF.

This chain uses TRBV4-1 with TRBJ2-7; a possible D gene is TRBD1 (5 bases). From germline, CDR1 is MGHRA and CDR2 YSYEKL. This CDR3 contains 14 residues. V dropped 2 bases and J dropped 3 bases, with 11 bases sitting between them. DNA for the CDR3: TGCGCCAGCAGCCAAACCGGACAAAACTACGAGCAGTACTTC. Translation gives CASSQTGQNYEQYF.

The rearrangement joins TRBV11-2 to TRBJ2-1; 8 nucleotides line up with TRBD2. The germline CDR1 and CDR2 sequences are SGHAT and FQNNGV. The CDR3 extends over 15 amino acids. With V trimmed by 0 bases and J by 10 bases, 8 bases remained unmatched. CDR3 loop: CASSLDRNTGGEQFF. DNA of the CDR3: TGTGCCAGCAGCTTAGACCGGAACACGGGAGGGGAGCAGTTCTTC. The variable domain in full, with the rest retrieved from reference TRBV11-2 and TRBJ2-1, is EAGVAQSPRYKIIEKRQSVAFWCNPISGHATLYWYQQILGQGPKLLIQFQNNGVVDDSQLPKDRFSAERLKGVDSTLKIQPAKLEDSAVYLCASSLDRNTGGEQFFGPGTRLTVL.

The chain has TRBV7-6 and TRBJ2-1; D remains ambiguous. Germline CDR1 SGHVS, CDR2 FNYEAQ. CDR3 length equals 15 residues. The ends were cut back, 1 base at V and 2 bases at J, with 9 bases in the middle. The DNA of the CDR3 is TGTGCCAGCAGCTTAGGACACACAACCTACAATGAGCAGTTCTTC. This encodes CASSLGHTTYNEQFF.

The rearrangement uses TRBV4-1 and TRBJ2-2; 11 bases are shared with TRBD2. Germline-derived CDR1 and CDR2 are MGHRA and YSYEKL. This CDR3 region has 18 residues. V shed 0 bases, J shed 3 bases, and the junction held 6 bases outside the gene matches. The CDR3 spells CASSQDRVAGGHTGELFF. The CDR3 region has the DNA TGCGCCAGCAGCCAAGATCGTGTAGCGGGGGGGCACACCGGGGAGCTGTTTTTT.

The V call is TRBV5-6, the J call TRBJ2-1; TRBD1 matches at 9 bases. The V gene end was trimmed by 4 bases and the J gene end by 2 bases; junction bases not matched to a gene: 7. Germline loops: CDR1 SGHDT, CDR2 YYEEEE. CDR3 size: 16 residues. DNA of the CDR3: TGTGCCAGCAGCGCCCCAGGACAGGGGACCTACAATGAGCAGTTCTTC. It yields the protein CASSAPGQGTYNEQFF.

The CDR3 bases are TGTGCCAGCAGTTTGCGTCGTAGCAATCAGCCCCAGCATTTT. Translated: CASSLRRSNQPQHF. V and J are TRBV28 and TRBJ1-5; D remains unclear. Trimming took 3 bases from V and 0 from J, leaving 6 bases between them. The CDR3 totals 14 residues. Per germline, CDR1 MDHEN and CDR2 SYDVKM.

The sample holds a few counts of this clone. V usage is TRBV6-1 and J usage is TRBJ1-5; unclear D gene. The CDR3 extends over 13 amino acids. Trimming took 3 bases from V and 5 from J, leaving 8 bases between them. Germline CDR1 is MNHNS and CDR2 is SASEGT. CDR3 residues: CASSEETHQPQHF. The CDR3 nucleotides read TGTGCCAGCAGTGAGGAGACCCATCAGCCCCAGCATTTT.

The chain couples TRBV13 to TRBJ1-4; D uncertain. CDR3 length equals 14 residues. Trimming pared 6 bases from V and 4 bases from J, leaving 12 bases between. CDR1 and CDR2 (germline): PRHDT, FYEKMQ (reference sequence). As DNA, the CDR3 is TGTGCCAGCAGACCCCTGGCGGGTAATGAAAAACTGTTTTTT. Its protein product is CASRPLAGNEKLFF.

This sequence joins TRBV14 and TRBJ2-2; 7 bases map to TRBD2. CDR1 is SGHDN, CDR2 FVKESK, per germline. The CDR3 is 14 amino acids. With 4 bases clipped from V and 3 bases from J, the junction kept 2 bases outside the gene matches. The CDR3: CASSRGSHTGELFF. The CDR3 coding sequence is TGTGCCAGCAGCCGCGGGAGCCACACCGGGGAGCTGTTTTTT.

J is TRBJ2-5 and V is TRBV14; 11 nucleotides agree with TRBD1. Trimming at V came to 2 bases and at J to 5 bases, leaving 10 bases not matched to a gene. Germline CDR1 and CDR2: SGHDN and FVKESK. The CDR3 totals 17 residues. The CDR3 DNA reads as TGTGCCAGCAGCCAACCCTCCGGGACAGGGGGTGTGGAGACCCAGTACTTC. Translating it yields CASSQPSGTGGVETQYF.

This chain joins TRBV6-1 and TRBJ2-7, with TRBD1 matching over 9 bases. V lost 8 bases, J lost 4 bases, and 12 bases stayed unmatched. Per the germline V gene, CDR1 is MNHNS and CDR2 is SASEGT. The CDR3 spans 15 residues. In DNA, the CDR3 is TGTGCCAGCCTAAGAGAGGGACAGGGTTCGTACGAGCAGTACTTC. Protein: CASLREGQGSYEQYF.

This clone was counted between two and nine times. The chain employs TRBV6-5 and TRBJ2-7; the match to TRBD1 covers 8 bases. Germline V lookup: CDR1 MNHEY, CDR2 SVGAGI. The ends lost 6 bases at V and 5 bases at J; junction bases unmatched: 9. The CDR3 contains 14 residues. The chain's CDR3 is CASSQTGERDEQYF. CDR3 nucleotide sequence: TGTGCCAGCAGCCAGACAGGGGAGCGGGACGAGCAGTACTTC.

This clone was observed a single time. V and J are TRBV28 and TRBJ1-1; D remains unclear. V lost 3 bases and J lost 4, with 12 bases in between. The CDR3 extends over 14 amino acids. Germline lookup yields CDR1 MDHEN and CDR2 SYDVKM. The CDR3 here is CASSFRYSGTEAFF. The DNA of the CDR3 is TGTGCCAGCAGTTTCAGGTACAGCGGCACTGAAGCTTTCTTT.

The J gene is TRBJ2-7, the V gene TRBV7-6, with TRBD1 matching over 9 bases. Germline loops: CDR1 SGHVS, CDR2 FNYEAQ. The V gene end was trimmed by 5 bases and the J gene end by 5 bases; junction bases not matched to a gene: 10. The CDR3 has 15 residues. The CDR3, as DNA: TGTGCCAGCAGCGGGGGGACAGGGTGGGTAAACGAGCAGTACTTC. Translation: CASSGGTGWVNEQYF.

The chain uses TRBV9 and TRBJ2-1, with 8 nucleotides matching TRBD2. Germline CDR1 and CDR2: SGDLS and YYNGEE. The CDR3 is 18 amino acids. V shed 0 bases, J shed 2 bases, and the junction held 10 bases outside the gene matches. The CDR3 protein is CASSVEWGGRGAYNEQFF. Written as DNA, the CDR3 is TGTGCCAGCAGCGTAGAGTGGGGTGGGCGGGGGGCCTACAATGAGCAGTTCTTC.